This T cell receptor beta chain comes out of a study of T-cell memory formation after mild COVID-19. A single record per CDR3 protein comes from TCRdb applying MiXCR to the 5' RACE reads. The data show about 290,000 distinct CDR3 sequences, about a sixth seen once. In the case of this clonotype: Its specificity is not known.

Study-wide findings and caveats: Contracting CD4+ clones sat mainly in CM and EM; CD8+ in EMRA.

CDR3 length: 15 amino acids. CDR1 and CDR2 (germline): LNHNV, YYDKDF (reference sequence). Trimming removed 3 bases from V and 2 bases from J, with 11 bases in between. V is TRBV15 and J is TRBJ1-5; D perhaps matches TRBD1 (5 bases). The clonotype was recovered from a man aged 18 to 29 who had mild COVID-19 (a few samples of this study predate the infection). Cell type and time point are not known. The sequencing sample was made of PBMCs or a T cell subset sorted from them (not recorded which). The CDR3 nucleotides are TGTGCCACCAGCAGTTCGGGGGTTGGCAATCAGCCCCAGCATTTT. Residues: CATSSSGVGNQPQHF.